These T cell receptor beta chains were read from a single sample in a study of blood T cell repertoires in COVID-19. Profiling relied on immunoSEQ multiplex PCR, and the TCRdb table lists in-frame clones only, not all of them. The sample includes some 160,000 clones, 80% to 90% of them seen just once. Sequencing used peripheral blood. These receptor sequences come from a man aged 55-75 years with acute or convalescent COVID-19. The conserved cysteine and the conserved F or W are not part of the CDR3 here. The order of the fields is J gene, V gene, CDR3 protein.

J: TRBJ2-7; V: TRBV14; CDR3: ASSQDGTRVYEQY
J: TRBJ2-5; V: TRBV5-5; CDR3: ASSLALVGAPIQETQY
J: TRBJ2-7; V: TRBV11-2; CDR3: ASSADRDRSYEQY
J: TRBJ2-5; V: TRBV9; CDR3: ASSVQGSLETQY
J: TRBJ2-2; V: TRBV18; CDR3: ASSPNGGGTGELF
J: TRBJ1-4; V: TRBV25-1; CDR3: ASSRGRQGGDPYEKLF
J: TRBJ1-5; V: TRBV19; CDR3: ASSRQGNQPQH
J: TRBJ2-1; V: TRBV4-2; CDR3: ASSRRERGYNEQF
J: TRBJ1-1; V: TRBV10-3; CDR3: AISSTLGVTEAF
J: TRBJ2-7; V: TRBV15; CDR3: ATSRDITTYEQY
J: TRBJ1-2; V: TRBV5-1; CDR3: ASSLAPGGDYGYT
J: TRBJ1-5; V: TRBV6-5; CDR3: ASSPWTGGNQPQH
J: TRBJ1-4; V: TRBV5-6; CDR3: ASSSTGVLQKLF
J: TRBJ2-5; V: TRBV12-3/TRBV12-4; CDR3: ASSLGQKETQY
J: TRBJ2-3; V: TRBV6-2/TRBV6-3; CDR3: ASSYPRLLQY
J: TRBJ1-1; V: TRBV6-2/TRBV6-3; CDR3: ASSYGTGGTEAF
J: TRBJ2-5; V: TRBV2; CDR3: ASSDSLALETQY
J: TRBJ2-3; V: TRBV10-3; CDR3: AIRGGQGAKDTQY
J: TRBJ1-2; V: TRBV2; CDR3: ASRTDSDIKNGYT
J: TRBJ1-2; V: TRBV5-5; CDR3: ASSHRDRPLPYGYT
J: TRBJ1-1; V: TRBV3-1/TRBV3-2; CDR3: ASSQNQGNTEAF
J: TRBJ1-2; V: TRBV5-4; CDR3: ASSLARTDRSGYT
J: TRBJ1-3; V: TRBV7-2; CDR3: ASSTESGALGNTIY
J: TRBJ2-7; V: TRBV7-2; CDR3: ASSLGLPPDEQY
J: TRBJ1-6; V: TRBV4-2; CDR3: ASSQRQGLPSPLH
J: TRBJ1-2; V: TRBV24-1; CDR3: ATSDPYRGGGYT
J: TRBJ2-1; V: TRBV12-5; CDR3: ASGLVTREVEQF
J: TRBJ1-1; V: TRBV30; CDR3: AWSPRTPMNTEAF
J: TRBJ2-1; V: TRBV11-2; CDR3: ASSSRQIRNEQF
J: TRBJ2-7; V: TRBV6-4; CDR3: ALGGGKGTYEQY
J: TRBJ1-5; V: TRBV21-1; CDR3: ASSKALSGTDYNQPQH
J: TRBJ1-3; V: TRBV6-1; CDR3: ASSGFDRGLRDTIY
J: TRBJ1-6; V: TRBV19; CDR3: ASSSTSGRGTGNSPLH
J: TRBJ1-1; V: TRBV27; CDR3: ASSQGANTEAF
J: TRBJ2-3; V: TRBV5-1; CDR3: ASSSRQRTDTQY
J: TRBJ1-2; V: TRBV30; CDR3: AWTPSQTYYGYT
J: TRBJ2-2; V: TRBV7-3; CDR3: ASSFGQGNGELF
J: TRBJ1-6; V: TRBV5-4; CDR3: ASSDQQGLSPLH
J: TRBJ1-3; V: TRBV5-1; CDR3: ASSSNIASGNTIY
J: TRBJ1-5; V: TRBV7-8; CDR3: ASSIRQGNQPQH
J: TRBJ1-3; V: TRBV5-1; CDR3: ASSPGTGSGNTIY
J: TRBJ2-1; V: TRBV30; CDR3: AWSSHDRGVTGEQF
J: TRBJ1-4; V: TRBV15; CDR3: ATSRTSWNRGSEKLF
J: TRBJ2-7; V: TRBV6-5; CDR3: ASRDSNSYEQY